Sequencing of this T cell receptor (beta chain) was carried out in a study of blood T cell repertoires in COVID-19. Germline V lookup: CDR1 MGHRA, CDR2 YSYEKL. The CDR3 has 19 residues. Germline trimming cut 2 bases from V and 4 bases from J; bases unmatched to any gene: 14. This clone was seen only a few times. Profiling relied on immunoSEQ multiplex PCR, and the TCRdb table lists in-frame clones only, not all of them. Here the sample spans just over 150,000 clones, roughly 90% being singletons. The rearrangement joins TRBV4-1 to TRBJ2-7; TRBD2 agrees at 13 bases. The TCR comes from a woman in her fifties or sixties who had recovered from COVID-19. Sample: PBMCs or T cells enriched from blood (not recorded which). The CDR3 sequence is CASSQPQGLAGSRLYEQYF. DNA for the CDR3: TGCGCCAGCAGCCAACCCCAGGGACTAGCGGGGTCTCGTCTGTACGAGCAGTACTTC.